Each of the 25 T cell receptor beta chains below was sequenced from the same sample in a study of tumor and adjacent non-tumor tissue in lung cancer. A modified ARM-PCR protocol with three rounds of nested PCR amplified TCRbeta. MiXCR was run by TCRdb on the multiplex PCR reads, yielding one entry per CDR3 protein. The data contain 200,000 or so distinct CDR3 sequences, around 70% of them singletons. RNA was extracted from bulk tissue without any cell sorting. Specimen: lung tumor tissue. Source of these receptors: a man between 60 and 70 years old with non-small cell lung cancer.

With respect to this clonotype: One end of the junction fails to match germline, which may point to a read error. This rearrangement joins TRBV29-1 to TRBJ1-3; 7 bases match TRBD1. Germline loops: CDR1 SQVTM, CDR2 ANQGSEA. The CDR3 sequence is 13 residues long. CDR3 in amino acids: CSARQGSGDTIYF. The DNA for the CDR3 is TGCAGCGCCCGACAGGGATCTGGAGACACCATATATTTT. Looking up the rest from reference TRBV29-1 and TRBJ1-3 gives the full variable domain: SAVISQKPSRDICQRGTSLTIQCQVDSQVTMMFWYRQQPGQSLTLIATANQGSEATYESGFVIDKFPISRPNLTFSTLTVSNMSPEDSSIYLCSARQGSGDTIYFGEGSWLTVV.

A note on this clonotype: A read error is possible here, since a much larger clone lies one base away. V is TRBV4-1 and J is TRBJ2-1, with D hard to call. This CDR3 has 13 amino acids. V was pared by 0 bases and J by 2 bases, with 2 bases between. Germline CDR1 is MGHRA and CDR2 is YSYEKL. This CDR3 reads CASSQETYNEQFF. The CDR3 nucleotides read TGCGCCAGCAGCCAAGAGACCTACAATGAGCAGTTCTTC.

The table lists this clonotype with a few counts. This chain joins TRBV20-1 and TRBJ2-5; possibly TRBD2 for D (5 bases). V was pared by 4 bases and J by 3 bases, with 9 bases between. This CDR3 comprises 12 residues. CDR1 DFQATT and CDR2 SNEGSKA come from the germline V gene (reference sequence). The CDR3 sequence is CSANSGKETQYF. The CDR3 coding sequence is TGCAGTGCTAACAGCGGCAAAGAGACCCAGTACTTC.

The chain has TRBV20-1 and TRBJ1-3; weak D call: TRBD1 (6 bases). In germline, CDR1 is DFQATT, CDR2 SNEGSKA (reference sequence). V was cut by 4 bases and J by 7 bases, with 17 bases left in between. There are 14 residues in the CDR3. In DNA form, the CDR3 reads TGCAGTGCTATGACGGGGGCTACGGGGAACACCATATATTTT. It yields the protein CSAMTGATGNTIYF.

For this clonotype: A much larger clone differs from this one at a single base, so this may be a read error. This CDR3 is CASREDAGRLAQYF. In DNA, the CDR3 is TGTGCCAGCAGAGAAGATGCCGGACGACTGGCACAGTACTTC. The rearrangement uses TRBV6-5 and TRBJ2-7, with unresolved D. The CDR3 spans 14 residues. Germline lookup yields CDR1 MNHEY and CDR2 SVGAGI. Trimming removed 6 bases from V and 10 bases from J, with 22 bases in between.

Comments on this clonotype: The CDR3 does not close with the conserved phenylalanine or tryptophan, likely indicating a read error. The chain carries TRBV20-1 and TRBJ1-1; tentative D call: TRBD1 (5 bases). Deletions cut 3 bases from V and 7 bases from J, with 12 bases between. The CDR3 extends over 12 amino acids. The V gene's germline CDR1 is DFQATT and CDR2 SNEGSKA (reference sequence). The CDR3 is CSASSGGGEAFS. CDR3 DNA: TGCAGTGCTAGCAGTGGCGGGGGTGAAGCTTTCTCT.

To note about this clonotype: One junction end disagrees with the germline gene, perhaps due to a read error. CDR3 nucleotide sequence: TGCAGTGCTAGTGGTAGCGGGGGGGCCTACAATGTGCAGTTCTTC. It specifies CSASGSGGAYNVQFF. The chain links TRBV20-1 to TRBJ2-1; 11 positions match TRBD2. The germline gives CDR1 DFQATT, CDR2 SNEGSKA (reference sequence). This CDR3 has 15 residues.

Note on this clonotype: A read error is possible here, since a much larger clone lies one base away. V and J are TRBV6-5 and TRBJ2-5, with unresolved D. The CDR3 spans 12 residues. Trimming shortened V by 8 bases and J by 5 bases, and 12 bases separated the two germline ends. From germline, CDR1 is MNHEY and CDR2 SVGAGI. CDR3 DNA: TGTGCCAGCCTGGGGTCCCGTGAGACCCAGTACTTC. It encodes CASLGSRETQYF.

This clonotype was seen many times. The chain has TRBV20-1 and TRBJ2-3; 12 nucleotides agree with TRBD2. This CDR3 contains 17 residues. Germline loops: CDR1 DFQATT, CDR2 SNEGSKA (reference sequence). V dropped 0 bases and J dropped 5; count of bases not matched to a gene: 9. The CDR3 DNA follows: TGCAGTGCTAGAGATTTGCCTAGCGGGAGGGCAAGAGATACGCAGTATTTT. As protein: CSARDLPSGRARDTQYF.

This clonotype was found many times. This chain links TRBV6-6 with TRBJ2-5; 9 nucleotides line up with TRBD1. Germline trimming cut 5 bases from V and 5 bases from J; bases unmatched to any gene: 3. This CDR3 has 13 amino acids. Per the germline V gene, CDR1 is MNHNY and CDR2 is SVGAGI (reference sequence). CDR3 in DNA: TGTGCCAGCAGTGGGGACAGGGCCGAGACCCAGTACTTC. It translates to CASSGDRAETQYF.

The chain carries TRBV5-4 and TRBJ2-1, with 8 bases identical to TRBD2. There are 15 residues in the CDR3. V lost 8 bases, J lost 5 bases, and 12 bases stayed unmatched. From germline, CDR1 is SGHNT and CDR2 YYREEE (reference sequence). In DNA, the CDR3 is TGTGCCAGTAACTTTATAGCGGGGCCTAACAATGAGCAGTTCTTC. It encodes CASNFIAGPNNEQFF.

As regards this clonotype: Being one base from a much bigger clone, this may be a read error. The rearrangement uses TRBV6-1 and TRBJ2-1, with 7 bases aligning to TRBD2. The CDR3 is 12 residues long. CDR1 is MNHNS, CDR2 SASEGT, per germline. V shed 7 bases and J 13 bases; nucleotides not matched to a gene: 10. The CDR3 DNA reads TGTGCCAGCACCTTCGGGGGGAGTGATCAGTTCTTC. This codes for CASTFGGSDQFF.

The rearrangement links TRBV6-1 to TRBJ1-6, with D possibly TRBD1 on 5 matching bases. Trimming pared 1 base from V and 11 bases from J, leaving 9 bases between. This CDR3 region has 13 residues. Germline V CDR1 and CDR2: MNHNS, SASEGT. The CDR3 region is CASSEGLGPPLHF. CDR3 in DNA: TGTGCCAGCAGTGAAGGATTGGGGCCACCCCTCCACTTT.

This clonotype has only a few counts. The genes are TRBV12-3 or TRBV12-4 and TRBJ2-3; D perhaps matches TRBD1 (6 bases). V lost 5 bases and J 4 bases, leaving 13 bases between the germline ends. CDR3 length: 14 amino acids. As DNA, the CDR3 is TGTGCCAGCAGTGCATTACAGGGAGCAGATACGCAGTATTTT. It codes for CASSALQGADTQYF.

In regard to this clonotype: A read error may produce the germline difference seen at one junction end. Here the CDR3 DNA reads TGCAGGGTTCGGACAGGGAATGATAAACTGTTTTTT. Translating gives CRVRTGNDKLFF. The V gene is TRBV29-1, the J gene TRBJ1-4; 8 nucleotides agree with TRBD1. The CDR3 is 12 amino acids. CDR1 is SQVTM and CDR2 is ANQGSEA in the germline V gene.

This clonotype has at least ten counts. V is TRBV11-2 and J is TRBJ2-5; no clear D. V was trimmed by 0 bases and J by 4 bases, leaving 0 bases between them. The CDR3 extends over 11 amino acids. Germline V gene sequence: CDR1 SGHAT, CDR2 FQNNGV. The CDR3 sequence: CASSLEETQYF. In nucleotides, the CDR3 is TGTGCCAGCAGCTTAGAAGAGACCCAGTACTTC.

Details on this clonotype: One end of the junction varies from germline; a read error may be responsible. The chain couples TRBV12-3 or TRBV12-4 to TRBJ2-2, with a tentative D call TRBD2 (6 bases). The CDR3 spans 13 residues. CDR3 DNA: TGTGCCAGCAGTTTCAGGAACACCGGGGGGCTGTTTTTT. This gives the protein CASSFRNTGGLFF.

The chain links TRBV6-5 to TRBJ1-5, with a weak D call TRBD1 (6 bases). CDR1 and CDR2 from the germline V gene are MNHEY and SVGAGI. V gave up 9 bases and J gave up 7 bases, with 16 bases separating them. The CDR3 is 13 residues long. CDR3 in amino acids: CASFGGTGQPQHF. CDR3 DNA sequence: TGTGCCAGTTTTGGGGGCACGGGACAGCCCCAGCATTTT.

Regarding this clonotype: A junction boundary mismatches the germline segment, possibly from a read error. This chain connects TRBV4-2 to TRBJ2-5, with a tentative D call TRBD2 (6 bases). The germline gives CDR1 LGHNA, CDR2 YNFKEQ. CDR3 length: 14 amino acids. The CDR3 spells CATSQATGERTQYF. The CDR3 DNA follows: TGCGCCACCAGCCAAGCAACGGGGGAGAGGACCCAGTACTTC.

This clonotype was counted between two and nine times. CDR3 sequence: CSAGGTGGNQPQHF. For the CDR3, the DNA is TGCAGTGCTGGGGGAACAGGGGGCAATCAGCCCCAGCATTTT. This chain uses TRBV20-1 with TRBJ1-5; 7 bases line up with TRBD1. Germline lookup yields CDR1 DFQATT and CDR2 SNEGSKA (reference sequence). This CDR3 region has 14 residues. The V and J ends lost 5 bases and 2 bases, in that order; junction bases with no gene match: 6.

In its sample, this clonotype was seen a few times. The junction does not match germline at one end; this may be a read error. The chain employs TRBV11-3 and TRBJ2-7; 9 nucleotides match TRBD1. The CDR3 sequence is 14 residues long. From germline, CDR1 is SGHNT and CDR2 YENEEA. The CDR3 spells CASTPRDRDYEQHF. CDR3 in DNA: TGTGCCAGCACCCCGCGGGACAGGGACTACGAGCAGCACTTC.

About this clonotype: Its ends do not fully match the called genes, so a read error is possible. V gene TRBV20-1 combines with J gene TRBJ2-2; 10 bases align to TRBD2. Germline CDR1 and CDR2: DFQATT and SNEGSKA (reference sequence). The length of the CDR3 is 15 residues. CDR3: CSATSSGRNTAELFF. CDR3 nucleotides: TGCAGTGCTACCTCTAGCGGGAGAAACACCGCGGAGCTGTTTTTT.

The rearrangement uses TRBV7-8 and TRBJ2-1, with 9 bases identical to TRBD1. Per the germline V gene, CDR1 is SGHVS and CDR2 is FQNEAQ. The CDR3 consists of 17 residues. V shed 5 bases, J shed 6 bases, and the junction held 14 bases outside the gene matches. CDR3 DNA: TGTGCCAGCAGCGGTATTGGGACAGGGTTGGAAGTCAATGAGCAGTTCTTC. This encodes CASSGIGTGLEVNEQFF.

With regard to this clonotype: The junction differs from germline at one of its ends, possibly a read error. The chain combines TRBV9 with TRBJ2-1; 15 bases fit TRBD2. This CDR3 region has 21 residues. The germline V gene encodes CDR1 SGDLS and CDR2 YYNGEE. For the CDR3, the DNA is TGTGCCGGCAGCGTAGGGACTAGCGGGGGGTCCCTAAGGAGCTCCTACAATGAGCAGTTCTTC. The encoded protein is CAGSVGTSGGSLRSSYNEQFF.

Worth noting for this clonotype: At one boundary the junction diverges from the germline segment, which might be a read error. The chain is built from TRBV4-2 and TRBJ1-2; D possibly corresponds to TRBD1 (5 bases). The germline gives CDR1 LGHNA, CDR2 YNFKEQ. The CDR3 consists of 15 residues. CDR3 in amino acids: CVSSQDRGSNYGYTF. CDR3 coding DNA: TGTGTCAGCAGCCAAGATCGGGGCAGCAACTATGGCTACACCTTC.